The rows below give T cell receptor beta chains drawn from one sample of a study of blood T cell repertoires in COVID-19. Some clones are missing from TCRdb's copy, which holds only in-frame ones; the method was immunoSEQ multiplex PCR. This sample has approximately 170,000 clones, with about nine tenths found just once. Sequencing input: peripheral blood. The receptor source for this set is a man in his sixties or seventies with acute or convalescent COVID-19. CDR3s include the opening cysteine and the closing phenylalanine or tryptophan. Fields, in order: V gene, clone size, J gene, D gene, CDR3 DNA, CDR3 protein. D genes are given only for firm matches. Rows give clone size only sometimes, using once, few, many, or a class for an expanded clone.

v_gene: TRBV5-1
abundance: few
j_gene: TRBJ1-1
d_gene: NA
CDR3nt: TGCGCCAGCAGCTTGGTCGCCGGCACTGAAGCTTTCTTT
CDR3aa: CASSLVAGTEAFF

v_gene: TRBV5-1
abundance: NA
j_gene: TRBJ2-5
d_gene: TRBD1
CDR3nt: TGCGCCAGCACCCTGGGACAGGGGCTACTCCAAGAGACCCAGTACTTC
CDR3aa: CASTLGQGLLQETQYF

v_gene: TRBV29-1
abundance: NA
j_gene: TRBJ1-2
d_gene: TRBD1
CDR3nt: TGCAGCGTTGAAGATACAGGGGGCGTGGAAGGCTACACCTTC
CDR3aa: CSVEDTGGVEGYTF

v_gene: TRBV19
abundance: NA
j_gene: TRBJ1-1
d_gene: TRBD1
CDR3nt: TGTGCCAGTAGTGGGGGGACAGATTGGGTGAACACTGAAGCTTTCTTT
CDR3aa: CASSGGTDWVNTEAFF

v_gene: TRBV3-1/TRBV3-2
abundance: NA
j_gene: TRBJ2-1
d_gene: TRBD2
CDR3nt: TGTGCCAGCAGCCTCGCGGTTGGTAGCGGGGTGGGCGAGCAGTTCTTC
CDR3aa: CASSLAVGSGVGEQFF

v_gene: TRBV19
abundance: NA
j_gene: TRBJ2-5
d_gene: TRBD1
CDR3nt: TGTGCCAGTAGTATGTGGGACAGGCAAGAGACCCAGTACTTC
CDR3aa: CASSMWDRQETQYF

v_gene: TRBV5-6
abundance: NA
j_gene: TRBJ1-1
d_gene: NA
CDR3nt: TGTGCCAGCAGCTCAACAGGGACCACTGAAGCTTTCTTT
CDR3aa: CASSSTGTTEAFF

v_gene: TRBV7-3
abundance: NA
j_gene: TRBJ2-7
d_gene: TRBD1
CDR3nt: TGTGCCAGCAGCTTAGGACAGTCGGACAGGGTATACTTC
CDR3aa: CASSLGQSDRVYF

v_gene: TRBV5-1
abundance: NA
j_gene: TRBJ2-7
d_gene: TRBD2
CDR3nt: TGCGCCAGCAGCTTCGGACTAGCGGTCGACGAGCAGTACTTC
CDR3aa: CASSFGLAVDEQYF

v_gene: TRBV10-3
abundance: NA
j_gene: TRBJ2-1
d_gene: TRBD2
CDR3nt: TGTGCCATCAGTGAGGACGGGAGGGGCTACAATGAGCAGTTCTTC
CDR3aa: CAISEDGRGYNEQFF

v_gene: TRBV28
abundance: NA
j_gene: TRBJ2-5
d_gene: NA
CDR3nt: TGTGCCAGCGCTGCAGGGACCCAGTACTTC
CDR3aa: CASAAGTQYF

v_gene: TRBV10-1
abundance: NA
j_gene: TRBJ1-3
d_gene: NA
CDR3nt: TGCGCCAGCAGTGACGGCTCTGGAAACACCATATATTTT
CDR3aa: CASSDGSGNTIYF

v_gene: TRBV3-1/TRBV3-2
abundance: NA
j_gene: TRBJ2-2
d_gene: TRBD2
CDR3nt: TGTGCCAGCAGCCGTGGACTAGCGGCGAACACCGGGGAGCTGTTTTTT
CDR3aa: CASSRGLAANTGELFF

v_gene: TRBV10-2
abundance: NA
j_gene: TRBJ1-2
d_gene: TRBD1
CDR3nt: TGCGCCAGCAGTGATCCCTCGACAGGGCTCGATGGCTACACCTTC
CDR3aa: CASSDPSTGLDGYTF

v_gene: TRBV28
abundance: NA
j_gene: TRBJ1-1
d_gene: NA
CDR3nt: TGTGCCAGCCGCCGCCGACAGTTAAACACTGAAGCTTTCTTT
CDR3aa: CASRRRQLNTEAFF

v_gene: TRBV6-6
abundance: NA
j_gene: TRBJ1-2
d_gene: NA
CDR3nt: TGTGCCAGCACACAGGACGGAATCCCATATGGCTACACCTTC
CDR3aa: CASTQDGIPYGYTF

v_gene: TRBV5-1
abundance: NA
j_gene: TRBJ2-1
d_gene: NA
CDR3nt: TGCGCCAGCAGCTTGGGGCCCCCGGGAGATGAGCAGTTCTTC
CDR3aa: CASSLGPPGDEQFF

v_gene: TRBV6-5
abundance: NA
j_gene: TRBJ2-7
d_gene: NA
CDR3nt: TGTGCCAGCAAGCTAGCACTTTACTACGAGCAGTACTTC
CDR3aa: CASKLALYYEQYF

v_gene: TRBV18
abundance: NA
j_gene: TRBJ1-3
d_gene: NA
CDR3nt: TGTGCCAGCTCACCGTCCGAGGGTGCTGGAAACACCATATATTTT
CDR3aa: CASSPSEGAGNTIYF

v_gene: TRBV30
abundance: NA
j_gene: TRBJ1-3
d_gene: NA
CDR3nt: TGTGCCTGGAGGGGGCCTTCTAGTGGAAACACCATATATTTT
CDR3aa: CAWRGPSSGNTIYF

v_gene: TRBV12-5
abundance: NA
j_gene: TRBJ2-7
d_gene: TRBD1
CDR3nt: TGTGCTAGTGGCCAAACCATGACAGGGAGCGAGCAGTACTTC
CDR3aa: CASGQTMTGSEQYF

v_gene: TRBV2
abundance: few
j_gene: TRBJ2-2
d_gene: TRBD1
CDR3nt: TGTGCCAGCATCGGACAGGGGATCGGGGAGCTGTTTTTT
CDR3aa: CASIGQGIGELFF

v_gene: TRBV10-3
abundance: NA
j_gene: TRBJ1-3
d_gene: TRBD1
CDR3nt: TGTGCCATATACAGGGGGGACACCATATATTTT
CDR3aa: CAIYRGDTIYF

v_gene: TRBV11-2
abundance: NA
j_gene: TRBJ2-3
d_gene: NA
CDR3nt: TGTGCCAGCAGCTTGGGGGCTAGAGATACGCAGTATTTT
CDR3aa: CASSLGARDTQYF

v_gene: TRBV28
abundance: NA
j_gene: TRBJ2-1
d_gene: NA
CDR3nt: TGTGTATCAGGCTCCTACAATGAGCAGTTCTTC
CDR3aa: CVSGSYNEQFF

v_gene: TRBV7-7
abundance: NA
j_gene: TRBJ2-5
d_gene: NA
CDR3nt: TGTGCCAGCACCTTACCAGGGCAAGAGACCCAGTACTTC
CDR3aa: CASTLPGQETQYF

v_gene: TRBV29-1
abundance: NA
j_gene: TRBJ2-3
d_gene: TRBD1
CDR3nt: TGCAGCGTTGAAAGGGACAGGGGAGACACAGATACGCAGTATTTT
CDR3aa: CSVERDRGDTDTQYF

v_gene: TRBV2
abundance: NA
j_gene: TRBJ2-5
d_gene: TRBD1
CDR3nt: TGTGCCAGCAGCGCATCAACAGGGGGCTGGACCCAGTACTTC
CDR3aa: CASSASTGGWTQYF

v_gene: TRBV4-2
abundance: NA
j_gene: TRBJ2-3
d_gene: NA
CDR3nt: TGTGCCAGCAGCCAAGATCGCGGGGTAGGCACAGATACGCAGTATTTT
CDR3aa: CASSQDRGVGTDTQYF

v_gene: TRBV18
abundance: NA
j_gene: TRBJ2-7
d_gene: TRBD2
CDR3nt: TGTGCCAGCTCACACGGATTAGCGGGGAAGGTACATCTTAGCTCCTACGAGCAGTACTTC
CDR3aa: CASSHGLAGKVHLSSYEQYF

v_gene: TRBV15
abundance: NA
j_gene: TRBJ2-7
d_gene: NA
CDR3nt: TGTGCCACCAGCTACCCGAGGAGGGTTGACGAGCAGTACTTC
CDR3aa: CATSYPRRVDEQYF

v_gene: TRBV11-2
abundance: NA
j_gene: TRBJ1-1
d_gene: NA
CDR3nt: TGTGCCAGCAGCTTAGCAGGGTCGATGAACACTGAAGCTTTCTTT
CDR3aa: CASSLAGSMNTEAFF

v_gene: TRBV4-2
abundance: few
j_gene: TRBJ1-1
d_gene: NA
CDR3nt: TGTGCCAGCAGCCTATTATTAAGGGGTAAAGGCACTGAAGCTTTCTTT
CDR3aa: CASSLLLRGKGTEAFF

v_gene: TRBV6-2/TRBV6-3
abundance: NA
j_gene: TRBJ2-6
d_gene: NA
CDR3nt: TGTGCCAGCAGCCTACTCGCGGGTGGGGCCAACGTCCTGACTTTC
CDR3aa: CASSLLAGGANVLTF

v_gene: TRBV10-2
abundance: NA
j_gene: TRBJ1-1
d_gene: NA
CDR3nt: TGCGCCAGCAGTGGAGTTCCAGGGATCACTGAAGCTTTCTTT
CDR3aa: CASSGVPGITEAFF

v_gene: TRBV27
abundance: many
j_gene: TRBJ2-1
d_gene: TRBD2
CDR3nt: TGTGCCAGCAGTTTAGGGTGGGGGGGGCAGTTCTTC
CDR3aa: CASSLGWGGQFF

v_gene: TRBV4-3
abundance: NA
j_gene: TRBJ1-5
d_gene: NA
CDR3nt: TGCGCCAGCAGCCAAGATTTCAGGGCCAGTCAGCCCCAGCATTTT
CDR3aa: CASSQDFRASQPQHF

v_gene: TRBV19
abundance: NA
j_gene: TRBJ1-1
d_gene: NA
CDR3nt: TGTGCCAGTAGTTTAACCCCCGGTTTAGGGAGAGCTTTCTTT
CDR3aa: CASSLTPGLGRAFF

v_gene: TRBV5-4
abundance: NA
j_gene: TRBJ1-6
d_gene: TRBD1
CDR3nt: TGTGCCAGCAGCTTAAGACAGGGGTGGGATTCACCCCTCCACTTT
CDR3aa: CASSLRQGWDSPLHF

v_gene: TRBV5-4
abundance: once
j_gene: TRBJ2-1
d_gene: TRBD1
CDR3nt: TGTGCCAGCAGCTCGTGGACAGGGGTGTTTAATGAGCAGTTCTTC
CDR3aa: CASSSWTGVFNEQFF

v_gene: TRBV6-5
abundance: NA
j_gene: TRBJ1-1
d_gene: NA
CDR3nt: TGTGCCAGCAGTTACCAACCGACAGGGAACACTGAAGCTTTCTTT
CDR3aa: CASSYQPTGNTEAFF

v_gene: TRBV13
abundance: NA
j_gene: TRBJ2-7
d_gene: NA
CDR3nt: TGTGCCAGCAGCTTAAGACTAGTACCCTACGAGCAGTACTTC
CDR3aa: CASSLRLVPYEQYF

v_gene: TRBV7-2
abundance: NA
j_gene: TRBJ1-2
d_gene: NA
CDR3nt: TGTGCCAGCAGCTTACTTGGAGGCGGCTACACCTTC
CDR3aa: CASSLLGGGYTF

v_gene: TRBV5-5
abundance: NA
j_gene: TRBJ2-7
d_gene: NA
CDR3nt: TGTGCCAGCAGCTACCGACGGGACTACGAGCAGTACTTC
CDR3aa: CASSYRRDYEQYF

v_gene: TRBV9
abundance: NA
j_gene: TRBJ1-6
d_gene: NA
CDR3nt: TGTGCCAGCAGCGCCTGGACGGAGGACCGACCTTACTATAATTCACCCCTCCACTTT
CDR3aa: CASSAWTEDRPYYNSPLHF

v_gene: TRBV12-3/TRBV12-4
abundance: NA
j_gene: TRBJ1-1
d_gene: NA
CDR3nt: TGTGCCAGCAGGTCAGGGATTAGGACTGAAGCTTTCTTT
CDR3aa: CASRSGIRTEAFF

v_gene: TRBV5-1
abundance: once
j_gene: TRBJ2-4
d_gene: TRBD2
CDR3nt: TGCGCCAGCAGCTTGCGCTTAGCGCGGGGGGAATTCGTTCAGTACTTC
CDR3aa: CASSLRLARGEFVQYF

v_gene: TRBV27
abundance: NA
j_gene: TRBJ2-1
d_gene: NA
CDR3nt: TGTGCCAGCAGTTTAGCGGGGTTTGGGAATGAGCAGTTCTTC
CDR3aa: CASSLAGFGNEQFF